Each of the 29 T cell receptor beta chains below was sequenced from the same sample in a study of blood T cell repertoires in COVID-19. The repertoire was sequenced with immunoSEQ multiplex PCR; TCRdb's copy has only in-frame clones and lacks some. The table shows 250,000 to 350,000 clones, with about 87% occurring only once. Sequencing input: peripheral blood. Receptor source: a woman aged 45-65 years with COVID-19, enrolled during active disease.

The rearrangement links TRBV4-1 to TRBJ2-7; tentative D call: TRBD2 (5 bases). V lost 4 bases, J lost 4 bases, and 11 bases lay in between. The CDR3 has 13 residues. The germline gives CDR1 MGHRA, CDR2 YSYEKL. The CDR3 sequence is CASSLYSGYEQYF. CDR3 DNA: TGCGCCAGCAGCCTATACAGCGGTTACGAGCAGTACTTC.

V and J are TRBV18 and TRBJ1-1; unclear D gene. This CDR3 spans 12 amino acids. In germline, CDR1 is KGHSH, CDR2 LQKENI. V was pared by 3 bases and J by 2 bases, with 4 bases between. CDR3 amino acids: CASSPSNTEAFF. CDR3 nucleotides: TGTGCCAGCTCACCCAGTAACACTGAAGCTTTCTTT.

This chain joins TRBV6-1 and TRBJ1-1; D is uncertain. CDR3 length: 14 residues. Germline V gives CDR1 MNHNS, CDR2 SASEGT. Trimming took off 2 bases at V and 1 base at J, with 8 bases between the two ends. As DNA, the CDR3 is TGTGCCAGCAGTGAACGCGGCCAGAACACTGAAGCTTTCTTT. This gives the protein CASSERGQNTEAFF.

This rearrangement joins TRBV4-3 to TRBJ2-2; TRBD2 aligns across 8 bases. The CDR3 loop spans 16 amino acids. With V trimmed by 3 bases and J by 4 bases, 7 bases remained unmatched. Germline V gene lookup returns CDR1 LGHNA and CDR2 YSLEER. In nucleotides, the CDR3 is TGCGCCAGCAGCCAGAAAAGCGGGAGTGTCACCGGGGAGCTGTTTTTT. Encoded protein: CASSQKSGSVTGELFF.

The chain is built from TRBV4-3 and TRBJ2-3; D gene uncertain. CDR3 size: 15 residues. Germline CDR1 and CDR2: LGHNA and YSLEER. V was cut by 1 base and J by 0 bases, with 8 bases left in between. As DNA, the CDR3 is TGCGCCAGCAGCCAAGGGCCCTCTAGCACAGATACGCAGTATTTT. Amino acids: CASSQGPSSTDTQYF.

V is TRBV19 and J is TRBJ2-3; D not certain. With 2 bases removed from V and 1 base from J, the gap between germline ends came to 7 bases. The CDR3 sequence is 14 residues long. The germline gives CDR1 LNHDA, CDR2 SQIVND (reference sequence). In DNA form, the CDR3 reads TGTGCCAGTAGTATAATTTTCGGCACAGATACGCAGTATTTT. Protein: CASSIIFGTDTQYF.

The chain has TRBV4-3 and TRBJ2-3, with 10 bases that match TRBD2. The CDR3 covers 17 residues. Germline V gives CDR1 LGHNA, CDR2 YSLEER. V lost 0 bases and J lost 12; bases outside the gene matches: 15. This CDR3 reads CASSQDTSGASSGFQYF. CDR3 sequence (DNA): TGCGCCAGCAGCCAAGACACTAGCGGGGCTTCCTCGGGGTTCCAGTATTTT.

The chain couples TRBV9 to TRBJ2-5; 7 nucleotides line up with TRBD2. The germline CDR1 and CDR2 sequences are SGDLS and YYNGEE. The trim removed 3 bases at V and 5 bases at J, leaving 10 bases unmatched. CDR3 length: 15 residues. The CDR3 nucleotides read TGTGCCAGCAGCGCCCGGGACTACCTTTCGGAGACCCAGTACTTC. The encoded protein is CASSARDYLSETQYF. The variable domain in full, with the rest retrieved from reference TRBV9 and TRBJ2-5, is DSGVTQTPKHLITATGQRVTLRCSPRSGDLSVYWYQQSLDQGLQFLIQYYNGEERAKGNILERFSAQQFPDLHSELNLSSLELGDSALYFCASSARDYLSETQYFGPGTRLLVL.

There are a few counts of this clone. The rearrangement links TRBV24-1 to TRBJ2-1, with 8 bases lining up with TRBD1. The CDR3 length is 17 residues. Trimming removed 4 bases from V and 0 bases from J; junction bases left unmatched: 7. The germline CDR1 and CDR2 sequences are KGHDR and SFDVKD. The CDR3 nucleotides are TGTGCCACCAGTGACTACAGGGGGACGAGCTCCTACAATGAGCAGTTCTTC. Translation gives CATSDYRGTSSYNEQFF.

V gene TRBV6-1 combines with J gene TRBJ2-1, with 10 bases aligning to TRBD2. The V segment lost 0 bases and the J segment 0 bases; nucleotides outside the gene matches: 20. The CDR3 consists of 23 residues. CDR1 and CDR2 (germline): MNHNS, SASEGT. CDR3 nucleotide sequence: TGTGCCAGCAGTGAAGCAGAGCTAGCGGGAGTAGCCCTGGTAATGATCTCCTACAATGAGCAGTTCTTC. It codes for CASSEAELAGVALVMISYNEQFF.

The V call is TRBV6-5, the J call TRBJ2-1; 7 bases line up with TRBD2. Germline CDR1 and CDR2: MNHEY and SVGAGI. The CDR3 loop spans 12 amino acids. The junction had 6 bases not matched to a gene; V was cut back by 2 bases and J by 14 bases. The CDR3 nucleotides are TGTGCCAGCAGTTACCGTGCGGGAGAGAAGTTCTTC. It encodes CASSYRAGEKFF.

J is TRBJ2-7 and V is TRBV30; perhaps TRBD2 as D (6 bases). The CDR3 totals 12 residues. Germline-derived CDR1 and CDR2 are GTSNPN and SVGIG (reference sequence). V was shortened by 7 bases and J by 4 bases, with 14 bases between the two germline ends. CDR3 bases: TGTGCCTTAGATATCGGGACTTACGAGCAGTACTTC. Protein sequence: CALDIGTYEQYF.

The rearrangement joins TRBV19 to TRBJ2-1, with D possibly being TRBD1 (5 bases). Deletions cut 9 bases from V and 5 bases from J, with 17 bases between. The CDR3 runs to 14 residues. CDR1 and CDR2 from the germline V gene are LNHDA and SQIVND (reference sequence). The CDR3 DNA sequence: TGTGCCAGCGCCTCGGCAGGGATTAACAATGAGCAGTTCTTC. This translates into CASASAGINNEQFF.

The genes are TRBV7-3 and TRBJ2-7, with 7 nucleotides matching TRBD1. Germline trimming cut 1 base from V and 0 bases from J; bases unmatched to any gene: 3. This CDR3 contains 15 residues. CDR1 is SGHTA, CDR2 FQGTGA, per germline. CDR3 protein: CASSLRPGGSYEQYF. In nucleotides, the CDR3 is TGTGCCAGCAGCTTAAGGCCAGGGGGCTCCTACGAGCAGTACTTC.

The rearrangement joins TRBV19 to TRBJ1-1, with a tentative D call TRBD1 (5 bases). Germline lookup yields CDR1 LNHDA and CDR2 SQIVND (reference sequence). The length of the CDR3 is 13 residues. The V and J ends lost 4 bases and 11 bases respectively, with 17 bases between them. The DNA of the CDR3 is TGTGCCAGTAGTAAGGACATAACTCTGATGGCTTTCTTT. It codes for CASSKDITLMAFF.

The gene calls are TRBV10-3 and TRBJ2-3; D remains ambiguous. The CDR3 length is 14 residues. Trimming took off 3 bases at V and 0 bases at J, with 7 bases between the two ends. Germline values: CDR1 ENHRY, CDR2 SYGVKD. The CDR3, as DNA: TGTGCCATCAGTGACGGGTCTAGCACAGATACGCAGTATTTT. Translating it yields CAISDGSSTDTQYF.

This clone was picked up one time. This chain connects TRBV5-1 to TRBJ2-5; D not certain. Per germline, CDR1 SGHRS and CDR2 YFSETQ. The CDR3 is 15 amino acids. The germline V and J ends were trimmed by 0 bases and 5 bases, with 14 bases remaining between them. CDR3 nucleotide sequence: TGCGCCAGCAGCTTGGCGAAAGTTCTCCGGGAGACCCAGTACTTC. Residues: CASSLAKVLRETQYF.

As to this clone: Within the sample, other DNA sequences also encode this same CDR3. The chain uses TRBV5-1 and TRBJ2-7; 10 nucleotides align to TRBD1. Losses at the gene ends were 0 bases for V and 3 bases for J; bases not matched to a gene: 3. The CDR3 contains 15 residues. CDR1 and CDR2 from the germline V gene are SGHRS and YFSETQ. CDR3 protein: CASSLAGTGVYEQYF. The CDR3 DNA reads TGCGCCAGCAGCTTGGCCGGGACAGGGGTCTACGAGCAGTACTTC.

The chain carries TRBV6-2 or TRBV6-3 and TRBJ2-3; tentative D call: TRBD1 (5 bases). V was trimmed by 6 bases and J by 5 bases, leaving 18 bases between them. Per germline, CDR1 MNHEY and CDR2 SVGEGT. The CDR3 consists of 15 residues. CDR3 coding DNA: TGTGCCAGCAGCTATTATAAAGACAGTGGAGATACGCAGTATTTT. Its translation is CASSYYKDSGDTQYF.

This chain connects TRBV7-9 to TRBJ2-1, with 10 bases fitting TRBD2. The CDR3 extends over 15 amino acids. CDR1 is SEHNR and CDR2 is FQNEAQ in the germline V gene (reference sequence). Germline trimming cut 4 bases from V and 4 bases from J; bases unmatched to any gene: 4. The CDR3 nucleotides are TGTGCCAGCAGCTCAAAAGCGGGAGGGTACAATGAGCAGTTCTTC. It yields the protein CASSSKAGGYNEQFF.

The table lists this clone with a few counts. This chain links TRBV11-2 with TRBJ1-1, with D tentatively TRBD1 (5 bases). The V gene lost 5 bases and the J gene lost 1 base, with 11 bases spanning the gap. Germline V gives CDR1 SGHAT, CDR2 FQNNGV. The CDR3 length is 14 residues. The CDR3 sequence: CASSMGQWNTEAFF. CDR3 coding DNA: TGTGCCAGCAGCATGGGGCAGTGGAACACTGAAGCTTTCTTT.

The chain joins TRBV19 to TRBJ2-7, with D perhaps TRBD2 (6 bases). Trimming cost V 1 base and J 6 bases, with 16 bases left between them. CDR1 is LNHDA and CDR2 is SQIVND in the germline V gene (reference sequence). This CDR3 spans 15 amino acids. The CDR3 coding sequence is TGTGCCAGTAGTATAGGGAGGGGCGCCGTAACCGAGCAGTACTTC. This codes for CASSIGRGAVTEQYF.

The chain employs TRBV5-5 and TRBJ2-7; 9 positions agree with TRBD1. The junction had 5 bases not matched to a gene; V was cut back by 3 bases and J by 4 bases. The CDR3 sequence is 14 residues long. The germline V gene encodes CDR1 SGHKS and CDR2 YYEKEE (reference sequence). Written as DNA, the CDR3 is TGTGCCAGCAGCTGGGGACAGGGATCATACGAGCAGTACTTC. Its protein product is CASSWGQGSYEQYF. The full variable domain, rest sourced from reference TRBV5-5 and TRBJ2-7, is DAGVTQSPTHLIKTRGQQVTLRCSPISGHKSVSWYQQVLGQGPQFIFQYYEKEERGRGNFPDRFSARQFPNYSSELNVNALLLGDSALYLCASSWGQGSYEQYFGPGTRLTVT.

V and J are TRBV3-1 (or the pseudogene TRBV3-2) and TRBJ1-5, with D hard to call. The CDR3 covers 15 residues. Trimming cost V 0 bases and J 9 bases, with 15 bases left between them. Germline CDR1 is LGHDT and CDR2 is YNNKEL (reference sequence). Here the CDR3 DNA reads TGTGCCAGCAGCCAAGAGGCGGCATACCATCGGCCCCAGCATTTT. It specifies CASSQEAAYHRPQHF.

This rearrangement joins TRBV18 to TRBJ1-4; TRBD1 matches 9 bases. Losses at the gene ends were 3 bases for V and 8 bases for J; bases not matched to a gene: 7. CDR3 length equals 15 residues. In germline, CDR1 is KGHSH, CDR2 LQKENI. The CDR3 region has the DNA TGTGCCAGCTCACCGGTGGGACAGGGTGGGGAAAAACTGTTTTTT. Its translation is CASSPVGQGGEKLFF.

The chain employs TRBV30 and TRBJ1-1, with D maybe TRBD1 (6 bases). Between the trimmed V and J ends, which lost 1 base and 4 bases, there was a span of 13 bases. There are 14 residues in the CDR3. Germline-derived CDR1 and CDR2 are GTSNPN and SVGIG (reference sequence). CDR3 sequence reads: CAWSGGLPGTEAFF. The CDR3 DNA sequence: TGTGCCTGGAGTGGGGGGCTTCCGGGCACTGAAGCTTTCTTT.

V usage is TRBV12-3 or TRBV12-4 and J usage is TRBJ1-2, with D perhaps TRBD1 (5 bases). The germline V and J ends were trimmed by 6 bases and 1 base, with 9 bases remaining between them. The CDR3 totals 13 residues. DNA for the CDR3: TGTGCCAGCAGCATGGACATTAACTATGGCTACACCTTC. It codes for CASSMDINYGYTF.

This clone was counted only a few times. The chain couples TRBV11-2 to TRBJ1-1; 7 nucleotides match TRBD1. CDR3 length: 16 residues. Germline values: CDR1 SGHAT, CDR2 FQNNGV. V dropped 0 bases and J dropped 7; count of bases not matched to a gene: 11. The DNA of the CDR3 is TGTGCCAGCAGCTTAGATATCGGCAGGCCAGGGGGTGAAGCTTTCTTT. Translating gives CASSLDIGRPGGEAFF.

The V and J genes are TRBV10-1 and TRBJ2-7; weak D call: TRBD2 (5 bases). Trimming shortened V by 4 bases and J by 4 bases, and 8 bases separated the two germline ends. Germline V gives CDR1 WNHNN, CDR2 SYGVQD (reference sequence). This CDR3 has 12 residues. The CDR3 loop is CASSGGGYEQYF. In nucleotides, the CDR3 is TGCGCCAGCAGTGGTGGCGGGTACGAGCAGTACTTC.